The 8 T cell receptor beta chains reported below all come from one sample, sequenced in a study of monozygotic twins with inflammatory bowel disease. TCRdb reprocessed the 5' RACE reads and keeps a single row for each CDR3 protein, giving no DNA. With some 450,000 distinct CDR3 sequences in the sample, the ten largest clones hold 2.4%. The sample was blood. These receptors came from a human donor with ulcerative colitis or Crohn's disease, or a healthy co-twin of an affected twin (not recorded which).

The chain joins TRBV12-3 or TRBV12-4 to TRBJ2-7; TCRdb returns TRBD2, unconfirmable since there is no DNA. The CDR3 length is 14 residues. The CDR3 is CASSPTSLSYEQYF.

This chain links TRBV28 with TRBJ2-2. The CDR3 is 12 amino acids. Germline values: CDR1 MDHEN, CDR2 SYDVKM. This CDR3 is CASTENTGELFF. The full variable domain, rest sourced from reference TRBV28 and TRBJ2-2, is DVKVTQSSRYLVKRTGEKVFLECVQDMDHENMFWYRQDPGLGLRLIYFSYDVKMKEKGDIPEGYSVSREKKERFSLILESASTNQTSMYLCASTENTGELFFGEGSRLTVL.

The chain uses TRBV5-1 and TRBJ2-2. The CDR3 has 14 residues. Germline CDR1 SGHRS, CDR2 YFSETQ. The chain's CDR3 is CASSLYTNTGELFF.

The rearrangement joins TRBV11-2 to TRBJ2-3; TCRdb's D gene call, TRBD2, goes unchecked for lack of DNA. CDR1 and CDR2 (germline): SGHAT, FQNNGV. The CDR3 totals 19 residues. CDR3 sequence: CASSMRTGTSGGRTDTQYF.

CDR3: CASSQNSVKGFF. The rearrangement joins TRBV7-2 to TRBJ1-1. Germline loops: CDR1 SGHTA, CDR2 FQGNSA. There are 12 residues in the CDR3.

V is TRBV5-1 and J is TRBJ2-3; checking the TCRdb D call of TRBD2 is not possible without DNA. Germline V gene data show CDR1 as SGHRS and CDR2 as YFSETQ. The CDR3 covers 14 residues. This CDR3 is CASSHSDGTDTQYF.

The J gene is TRBJ2-4, the V gene TRBV20-1; the D call from TCRdb, TRBD1, cannot be confirmed without DNA. This CDR3 comprises 15 residues. CDR1 and CDR2 from the germline V gene are DFQATT and SNEGSKA (reference sequence). CDR3 in amino acids: CSAPGQNLAKNIQYF.

The chain recombines TRBV7-8 with TRBJ1-4; no DNA is available, so the TRBD1 call from TCRdb remains unchecked. This CDR3 spans 16 amino acids. Germline CDR1 reads SGHVS; CDR2 reads FQNEAQ. The CDR3 spells CASSFQQGKANEKLFF.